These 8 T cell receptor beta chains were all obtained from the same sample, sequenced in a study of Ad26.COV2.S vaccination and SARS-CoV-2 variants. The treatment is: 15 to 20 received Ad26.COV2.S at low or high dose, single or two shots; about 5 received placebo; per-sample allocation not given. Day 63 after the first vaccine or placebo injection was the time point for sampling. Clones were sequenced by immunoSEQ multiplex PCR, and TCRdb holds only the in-frame ones, with some missing. The profile covers a few hundred thousand clones, with 87% appearing a single time and roughly 3.1% taken by the ten largest. The sequencing here drew on peripheral blood, taken in a trial of Ad26.COV2.S vaccine versus placebo. The receptors were gathered from a person aged 18-65 years who received the Ad26.COV2.S COVID-19 vaccine or a placebo.

The chain employs TRBV5-5 and TRBJ1-5, with D possibly matching TRBD1 (6 bases). V was clipped by 4 bases and J by 6 bases, with 23 bases between them. The CDR3 spans 17 residues. The V gene's germline CDR1 is SGHKS and CDR2 YYEKEE (reference sequence). CDR3: CASSNRESSEMSQPQHF. The CDR3 nucleotides read TGTGCCAGCAGCAACAGGGAGTCGAGCGAGATGAGTCAGCCCCAGCATTTT.

V is TRBV18 and J is TRBJ1-3; 7 nucleotides align to TRBD1. The V gene's germline CDR1 is KGHSH and CDR2 LQKENI. CDR3 length: 15 amino acids. V lost 4 bases to trimming and J lost 2 bases; unmatched junction nucleotides: 5. CDR3 sequence (DNA): TGTGCCAGCTCACAAAATGGACAGGCTGGAAACACCATATATTTT. Translating gives CASSQNGQAGNTIYF.

The table lists this clone with a count of one. The V gene is TRBV24-1, the J gene TRBJ2-1; 7 bases fit TRBD2. The CDR3 sequence is 16 residues long. Germline V gives CDR1 KGHDR, CDR2 SFDVKD. The V and J ends lost 4 bases and 4 bases, in that order; junction bases with no gene match: 9. The CDR3 DNA reads as TGTGCCACCAGTGACTCGGGGCGGGGGAGTTACAATGAGCAGTTCTTC. This codes for CATSDSGRGSYNEQFF.

The CDR3 nucleotides are TGTGCCAGCAGACCTAGCGGGGGGTTTAATAATGAGCAGTTCTTC. Translating gives CASRPSGGFNNEQFF. This chain uses TRBV14 with TRBJ2-1; 11 nucleotides line up with TRBD2. With 6 bases clipped from V and 7 bases from J, the junction kept 8 bases outside the gene matches. The CDR3 sequence is 15 residues long. The germline V gene has CDR1 SGHDN and CDR2 FVKESK.

On this clone itself: Mismatch with germline at one junction end may stem from a read error. The chain has TRBV9 and TRBJ2-3, with a tentative D call TRBD1 (6 bases). CDR1 and CDR2 from the germline V gene are SGDLS and YYNGEE. This CDR3 contains 12 residues. The CDR3 nucleotides read TGTGCCAGCAGCGGAGACAGGCCGTCGGCGAATTTT. It encodes CASSGDRPSANF.

In DNA, the CDR3 is TGTGCCAGCAGCCGCGGACAGGGGGGGGACGAGCAGTACTTC. It specifies CASSRGQGGDEQYF. The chain recombines TRBV11-3 with TRBJ2-7; 10 bases are a match to TRBD1. The CDR3 length is 14 residues. J gave up 5 bases and V 5 bases, and 6 bases lay outside the gene matches. Germline CDR1 and CDR2: SGHNT and YENEEA.

The chain recombines TRBV4-1 with TRBJ1-1; D is possibly TRBD1 (5 bases). Germline CDR1 and CDR2: MGHRA and YSYEKL. Trimming pared 1 base from V and 1 base from J, leaving 10 bases between. The CDR3 has 15 amino acids. The CDR3 protein is CASSQARGENTEAFF. CDR3 coding DNA: TGCGCCAGCAGCCAAGCCCGGGGGGAGAACACTGAAGCTTTCTTT.

The chain links TRBV7-2 to TRBJ1-1, with D unclear. Germline CDR1 is SGHTA and CDR2 is FQGNSA. The CDR3 runs 12 residues. The V end lost 3 bases, the J end lost 8 bases, and 10 bases lay between the germline ends. The CDR3 nucleotides read TGTGCCAGCAGCTTGGTAACCTCGGAAGCTTTCTTT. Protein sequence: CASSLVTSEAFF.